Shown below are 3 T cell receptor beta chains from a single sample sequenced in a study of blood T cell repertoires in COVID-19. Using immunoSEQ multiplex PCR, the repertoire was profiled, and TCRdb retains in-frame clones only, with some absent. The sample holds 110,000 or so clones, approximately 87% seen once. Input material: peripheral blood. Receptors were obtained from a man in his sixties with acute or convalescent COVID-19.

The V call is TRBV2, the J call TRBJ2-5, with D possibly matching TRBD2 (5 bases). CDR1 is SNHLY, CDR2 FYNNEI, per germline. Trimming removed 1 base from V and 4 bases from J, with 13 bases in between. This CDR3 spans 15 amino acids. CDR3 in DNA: TGTGCCAGCAGTGAAGGCCACTCCGGAGGAGAGACCCAGTACTTC. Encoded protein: CASSEGHSGGETQYF.

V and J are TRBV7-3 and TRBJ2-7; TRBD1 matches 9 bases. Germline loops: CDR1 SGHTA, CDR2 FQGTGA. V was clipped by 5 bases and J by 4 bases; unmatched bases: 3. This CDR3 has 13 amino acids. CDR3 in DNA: TGTGCCAGCAGCCCCGGGACAGGGTACGAGCAGTACTTC. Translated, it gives CASSPGTGYEQYF.

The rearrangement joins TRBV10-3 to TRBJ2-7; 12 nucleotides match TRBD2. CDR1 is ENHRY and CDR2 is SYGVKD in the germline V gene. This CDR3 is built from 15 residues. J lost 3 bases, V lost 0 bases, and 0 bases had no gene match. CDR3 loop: CAISESTSGSYEQYF. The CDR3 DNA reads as TGTGCCATCAGTGAGTCGACTAGCGGGAGCTACGAGCAGTACTTC.